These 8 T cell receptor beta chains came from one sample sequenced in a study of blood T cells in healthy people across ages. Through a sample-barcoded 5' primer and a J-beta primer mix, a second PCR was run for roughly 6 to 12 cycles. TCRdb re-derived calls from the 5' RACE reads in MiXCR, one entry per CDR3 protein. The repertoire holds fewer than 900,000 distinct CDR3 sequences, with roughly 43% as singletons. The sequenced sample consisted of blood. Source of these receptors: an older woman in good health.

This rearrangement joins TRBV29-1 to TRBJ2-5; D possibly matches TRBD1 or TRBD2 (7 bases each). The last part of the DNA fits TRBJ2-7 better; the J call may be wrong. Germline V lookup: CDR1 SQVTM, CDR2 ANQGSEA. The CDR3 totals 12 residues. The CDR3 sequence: CSVDPRGGEQYF. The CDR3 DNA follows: TGCAGCGTTGACCCCAGGGGGGGCGAGCAGTACTTC.

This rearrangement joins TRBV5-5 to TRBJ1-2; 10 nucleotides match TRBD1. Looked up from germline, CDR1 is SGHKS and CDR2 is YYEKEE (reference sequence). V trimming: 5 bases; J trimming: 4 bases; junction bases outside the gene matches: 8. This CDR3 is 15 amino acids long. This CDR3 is CASSSSGDRGYGYTF. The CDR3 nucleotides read TGTGCCAGCAGTTCGTCCGGGGACAGGGGCTATGGCTACACCTTC.

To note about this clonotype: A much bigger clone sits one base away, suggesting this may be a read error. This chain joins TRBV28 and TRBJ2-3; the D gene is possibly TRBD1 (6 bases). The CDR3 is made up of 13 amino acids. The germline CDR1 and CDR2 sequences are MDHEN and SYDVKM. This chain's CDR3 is CASRLTGTDAQYF. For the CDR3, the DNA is TGTGCCAGCAGATTGACAGGCACAGATGCGCAGTATTTT.

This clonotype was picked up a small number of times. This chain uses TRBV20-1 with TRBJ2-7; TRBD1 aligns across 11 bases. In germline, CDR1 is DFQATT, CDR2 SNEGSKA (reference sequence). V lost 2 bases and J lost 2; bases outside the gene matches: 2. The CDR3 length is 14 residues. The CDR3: CSARPGQGAYEQYF. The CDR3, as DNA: TGCAGTGCTAGACCGGGACAGGGGGCCTACGAGCAGTACTTC.

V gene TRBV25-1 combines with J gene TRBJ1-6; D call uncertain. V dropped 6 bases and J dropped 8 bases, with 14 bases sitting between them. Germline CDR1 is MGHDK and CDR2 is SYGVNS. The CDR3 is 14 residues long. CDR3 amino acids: CASRGIRPDSPLHF. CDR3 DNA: TGTGCCAGCAGAGGAATCCGGCCCGATTCACCCCTCCACTTT.

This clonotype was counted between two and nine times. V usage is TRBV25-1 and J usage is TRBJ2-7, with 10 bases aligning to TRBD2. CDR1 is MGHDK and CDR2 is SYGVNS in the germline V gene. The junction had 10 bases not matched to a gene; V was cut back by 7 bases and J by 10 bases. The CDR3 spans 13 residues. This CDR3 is CASMVAGGPVQYF. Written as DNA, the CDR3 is TGTGCCAGCATGGTAGCGGGGGGACCGGTCCAGTACTTC.

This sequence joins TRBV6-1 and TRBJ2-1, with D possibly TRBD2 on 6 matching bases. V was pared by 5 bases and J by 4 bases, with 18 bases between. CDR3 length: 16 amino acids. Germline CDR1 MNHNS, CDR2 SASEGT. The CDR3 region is CASSRLWDLQYNEQFF. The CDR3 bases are TGTGCCAGCAGTCGATTGTGGGACTTACAATACAATGAGCAGTTCTTC.

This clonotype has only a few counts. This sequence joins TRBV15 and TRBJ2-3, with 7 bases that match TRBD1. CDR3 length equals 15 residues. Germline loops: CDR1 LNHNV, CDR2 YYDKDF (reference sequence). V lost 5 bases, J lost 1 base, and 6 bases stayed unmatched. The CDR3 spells CATSHRQGRTDTQYF. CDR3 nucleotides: TGTGCCACCAGCCACAGACAGGGTCGCACAGATACGCAGTATTTT.